The text below deals with one T cell receptor (beta chain). Trimming left V 0 bases short and J 3 bases short, with 6 bases between. Looked up from germline, CDR1 is SGDLS and CDR2 is YYNGEE. The CDR3 consists of 13 residues. The data were obtained in a study of blood T cell repertoires in COVID-19. Study background: Researchers got acute and convalescent COVID-19 samples from the United States, Italy and Spain. PBMCs, B-cell-depleted T cells, or T cells were the source of the cDNA or gDNA that made up the material.

Per the original methods: Scientists estimated how many nucleated cells there were by amplifying reference gene primers. Only in-frame clones appear in the TCRdb table, and some are missing; sequencing was by immunoSEQ multiplex PCR. V, J and clone size derive from that table, while D and trimming were established from the DNA sequence. The table records some 90,000 clones, over 70% of them present only once. The source material was peripheral blood. V usage is TRBV9 and J usage is TRBJ2-5, with D perhaps matching TRBD1 (5 bases). This sequence was found in a human donor in a cohort sampled during active COVID-19. The CDR3 region is CASSVGREETQYF. CDR3 in DNA: TGTGCCAGCAGCGTAGGCAGGGAAGAGACCCAGTACTTC.